These T cell receptor beta chains were read from a single sample in a study of T cells in Graves' hyperthyroidism and ophthalmopathy. TCRdb re-called the multiplex PCR reads with MiXCR, one entry per CDR3 protein. The data show approximately 610,000 distinct CDR3 sequences, with over 15% seen just once and 18% held by the top ten. Sequencing was performed on blood. All receptors come from a woman aged 18-29 years with Graves' hyperthyroidism. The CDR3 runs from the conserved cysteine through the conserved F or W. Fields, in order: J gene, V gene, clone size, D gene, CDR3 protein, CDR3 DNA. The D gene is left open where the match is weak. Some rows have no size entry. The others give once, few or many, or a class for an expanded clone.

j_gene: TRBJ1-3; v_gene: TRBV6-1; abundance: few; d_gene: TRBD1; CDR3aa: CASRLTGSSGNTIYF; CDR3nt: TGTGCCAGCAGGTTGACAGGGTCCTCTGGAAACACCATATATTTT
j_gene: TRBJ1-5; v_gene: TRBV28; abundance: many; d_gene: -; CDR3aa: CASSPNPQPQHF; CDR3nt: TGTGCCAGCAGTCCAAATCCTCAGCCCCAGCATTTT
j_gene: TRBJ2-7; v_gene: TRBV30; abundance: many; d_gene: -; CDR3aa: CAWSGTVANEQYF; CDR3nt: TGTGCCTGGAGCGGTACAGTCGCGAACGAGCAGTACTTC
j_gene: TRBJ2-5; v_gene: TRBV20-1; abundance: once; d_gene: -; CDR3aa: CSAIGTHSAETQYF; CDR3nt: TGCAGTGCTATAGGGACTCATTCCGCGGAGACCCAGTACTTC
j_gene: TRBJ2-7; v_gene: TRBV11-2; abundance: many; d_gene: -; CDR3aa: CASNNRVSGYEQYF; CDR3nt: TGTGCCAGCAACAACAGGGTTTCGGGTTACGAGCAGTACTTC
j_gene: TRBJ1-1; v_gene: TRBV18; abundance: few; d_gene: -; CDR3aa: CASSPHKGSNTEAFF; CDR3nt: TGTGCCAGCTCACCACATAAGGGGTCGAACACTGAAGCTTTCTTT
j_gene: TRBJ2-3; v_gene: TRBV25-1; abundance: -; d_gene: -; CDR3aa: CASSEGTQGGVPATDTQYF; CDR3nt: TGTGCCAGCAGTGAGGGGACTCAGGGCGGGGTCCCGGCCACAGATACGCAGTATTTT
j_gene: TRBJ2-7; v_gene: TRBV7-9; abundance: few; d_gene: TRBD2; CDR3aa: CASSLGSWREGTLEQYF; CDR3nt: TGTGCCAGCAGCTTAGGGAGTTGGCGGGAGGGGACCCTCGAGCAGTACTTC
j_gene: TRBJ2-1; v_gene: TRBV28; abundance: once; d_gene: -; CDR3aa: CASSPGWAGNEQFF; CDR3nt: TGTGCCAGCAGCCCCGGCTGGGCGGGCAATGAGCAGTTCTTC
j_gene: TRBJ2-3; v_gene: TRBV29-1; abundance: many; d_gene: -; CDR3aa: CSVLRGNSGVQDTQYF; CDR3nt: TGCAGCGTTTTACGAGGCAACAGTGGGGTTCAAGATACGCAGTATTTT
j_gene: TRBJ1-6; v_gene: TRBV6-1; abundance: -; d_gene: -; CDR3aa: CASAPGRSSYNSPLHF; CDR3nt: TGTGCCAGCGCCCCCGGACGGAGCTCCTATAATTCACCCCTCCACTTT
j_gene: TRBJ1-2; v_gene: TRBV3-2; abundance: -; d_gene: -; CDR3aa: CASSRRKRARTGYTF; CDR3nt: TGTGCCAGCAGCCGCAGAAAGAGGGCCCGGACAGGCTACACCTTC
j_gene: TRBJ2-3; v_gene: TRBV13; abundance: -; d_gene: -; CDR3aa: CASSLYGGPGYF; CDR3nt: TGTGCCAGCAGCTTATATGGCGGTCCGGGGTATTTT
j_gene: TRBJ2-1; v_gene: TRBV7-3; abundance: few; d_gene: TRBD2; CDR3aa: CASSSLPWRGGYNEQFF; CDR3nt: TGTGCCAGCAGCTCCCTGCCCTGGCGGGGGGGGTACAATGAGCAGTTCTTC
j_gene: TRBJ1-2; v_gene: TRBV29-1; abundance: many; d_gene: TRBD1; CDR3aa: CSVEDHRDRVAYGYTF; CDR3nt: TGCAGCGTTGAAGACCATCGGGACAGGGTGGCCTATGGCTACACCTTC
j_gene: TRBJ2-3; v_gene: TRBV18; abundance: -; d_gene: -; CDR3aa: CASTPTGGRTDTQYF; CDR3nt: TGTGCCAGCACACCGACAGGTGGACGCACAGATACGCAGTATTTT
j_gene: TRBJ2-5; v_gene: TRBV24-1; abundance: -; d_gene: -; CDR3aa: CATSDLVGAGLETQYF; CDR3nt: TGTGCCACCAGTGATTTGGTTGGTGCGGGGTTGGAGACCCAGTACTTC
j_gene: TRBJ2-4; v_gene: TRBV2; abundance: few; d_gene: -; CDR3aa: CASPRRGWKNIQYF; CDR3nt: TGTGCCAGCCCGCGCCGCGGGTGGAAAAACATTCAGTACTTC
j_gene: TRBJ1-2; v_gene: TRBV6-1; abundance: many; d_gene: TRBD1; CDR3aa: CASSETGGVDGYTF; CDR3nt: TGTGCCAGCAGCGAGACAGGGGGCGTGGATGGCTACACCTTC
j_gene: TRBJ2-1; v_gene: TRBV7-8; abundance: -; d_gene: -; CDR3aa: CASSLRAGNNEQFF; CDR3nt: TGTGCCAGCAGCTTACGGGCGGGGAACAATGAGCAGTTCTTC
j_gene: TRBJ2-5; v_gene: TRBV24-1; abundance: few; d_gene: TRBD1; CDR3aa: CATSDWTGGGKETQYF; CDR3nt: TGTGCCACCAGTGATTGGACAGGTGGTGGGAAAGAGACCCAGTACTTC
j_gene: TRBJ2-7; v_gene: TRBV7-8; abundance: -; d_gene: -; CDR3aa: CASSLVTDEQYF; CDR3nt: TGTGCCAGCAGCTTAGTCACGGACGAGCAGTACTTC
j_gene: TRBJ2-1; v_gene: TRBV10-3; abundance: -; d_gene: -; CDR3aa: CAISATGNNEQFF; CDR3nt: TGTGCCATCAGCGCGACAGGTAACAATGAGCAGTTCTTC
j_gene: TRBJ2-2; v_gene: TRBV20-1; abundance: few; d_gene: -; CDR3aa: CSARVITGLTGELFF; CDR3nt: TGCAGTGCTAGAGTAATAACGGGATTGACCGGGGAGCTGTTTTTT
j_gene: TRBJ2-7; v_gene: TRBV11-2; abundance: many; d_gene: -; CDR3aa: CASSFQGSYEQYF; CDR3nt: TGTGCCAGCAGCTTCCAGGGCTCCTACGAGCAGTACTTC
j_gene: TRBJ2-2; v_gene: TRBV7-8; abundance: few; d_gene: TRBD1; CDR3aa: CASSTYRGKGTGELFF; CDR3nt: TGTGCCAGCAGCACTTACAGGGGGAAGGGCACCGGGGAGCTGTTTTTT
j_gene: TRBJ2-1; v_gene: TRBV3-1; abundance: many; d_gene: -; CDR3aa: CASSPAEGRDSYNEQFF; CDR3nt: TGTGCCAGCAGCCCTGCCGAGGGCAGGGATAGTTACAATGAGCAGTTCTTC
j_gene: TRBJ2-7; v_gene: TRBV7-9; abundance: many; d_gene: -; CDR3aa: CASSAGTPSYEQYF; CDR3nt: TGTGCCAGCAGCGCCGGGACGCCCTCCTACGAGCAGTACTTC
j_gene: TRBJ2-7; v_gene: TRBV5-6; abundance: -; d_gene: -; CDR3aa: CASSAGLPHEQYF; CDR3nt: TGTGCCAGCAGCGCGGGACTTCCCCACGAGCAGTACTTC
j_gene: TRBJ1-2; v_gene: TRBV2; abundance: -; d_gene: -; CDR3aa: CASSEAGGFGYTF; CDR3nt: TGTGCCAGCAGTGAAGCTGGAGGATTTGGCTACACCTTC
j_gene: TRBJ2-4; v_gene: TRBV6-1; abundance: -; d_gene: -; CDR3aa: CASSEGVQEGNIQYF; CDR3nt: TGTGCCAGCAGTGAAGGAGTGCAAGAAGGGAACATTCAGTACTTC
j_gene: TRBJ2-3; v_gene: TRBV20-1; abundance: few; d_gene: TRBD2; CDR3aa: CSARAIAGGNTDTQYF; CDR3nt: TGCAGTGCTAGAGCCATAGCGGGGGGGAACACAGATACGCAGTATTTT
j_gene: TRBJ1-5; v_gene: TRBV15; abundance: few; d_gene: TRBD1; CDR3aa: CATSEWGQGYSNQPQHF; CDR3nt: TGTGCCACCAGCGAGTGGGGACAGGGGTATAGCAATCAGCCCCAGCATTTT
j_gene: TRBJ1-4; v_gene: TRBV14; abundance: -; d_gene: TRBD1; CDR3aa: CASSQGDRRGEKLFF; CDR3nt: TGTGCCAGCAGCCAAGGGGACAGGCGAGGTGAAAAACTGTTTTTT
j_gene: TRBJ2-5; v_gene: TRBV4-3; abundance: -; d_gene: -; CDR3aa: CASSQLGGGSQETQYF; CDR3nt: TGCGCCAGCAGCCAATTGGGGGGAGGTAGTCAAGAGACCCAGTACTTC
j_gene: TRBJ2-7; v_gene: TRBV10-3; abundance: -; d_gene: -; CDR3aa: CAIRGVSSSYEQYF; CDR3nt: TGTGCCATCAGAGGCGTCTCAAGCTCCTACGAGCAGTACTTC
j_gene: TRBJ1-2; v_gene: TRBV5-8; abundance: -; d_gene: -; CDR3aa: CASSLVDGYTF; CDR3nt: TGTGCCAGCAGCTTGGTAGATGGCTACACCTTC
j_gene: TRBJ2-2; v_gene: TRBV14; abundance: few; d_gene: -; CDR3aa: CASSQAGMLRTGELFF; CDR3nt: TGTGCCAGCAGCCAAGCGGGGATGTTAAGGACCGGGGAGCTGTTTTTT
j_gene: TRBJ1-1; v_gene: TRBV4-2; abundance: few; d_gene: -; CDR3aa: CASSQPDRRDTEAFF; CDR3nt: TGTGCCAGCAGCCAGCCTGACAGGAGGGACACTGAAGCTTTCTTT
j_gene: TRBJ2-3; v_gene: TRBV28; abundance: many; d_gene: TRBD1; CDR3aa: CASTIQGFETDTQYF; CDR3nt: TGTGCCAGCACCATACAGGGGTTTGAGACAGATACGCAGTATTTT
j_gene: TRBJ2-7; v_gene: TRBV3-1; abundance: many; d_gene: TRBD2; CDR3aa: CASSQASGVTYEQYF; CDR3nt: TGTGCCAGCAGCCAAGCGAGCGGGGTGACCTACGAGCAGTACTTC
j_gene: TRBJ1-2; v_gene: TRBV6-2/TRBV6-3; abundance: few; d_gene: -; CDR3aa: CASSYAGSIYGYTF; CDR3nt: TGTGCCAGCAGTTACGCCGGCAGCATCTATGGCTACACCTTC
j_gene: TRBJ2-1; v_gene: TRBV7-2; abundance: -; d_gene: -; CDR3aa: CASSLSGGGTSYNEQFF; CDR3nt: TGTGCCAGCAGCTTATCAGGCGGAGGGACGTCCTACAATGAGCAGTTCTTC
j_gene: TRBJ1-2; v_gene: TRBV19; abundance: many; d_gene: -; CDR3aa: CASQTEGGNYGYTF; CDR3nt: TGTGCCAGCCAAACGGAGGGAGGGAACTATGGCTACACCTTC
j_gene: TRBJ2-1; v_gene: TRBV5-8; abundance: -; d_gene: TRBD2; CDR3aa: CASSLYLLAASYNEQFF; CDR3nt: TGTGCCAGCAGCTTGTATCTGCTAGCGGCTTCCTACAATGAGCAGTTCTTC
j_gene: TRBJ2-5; v_gene: TRBV6-6; abundance: few; d_gene: -; CDR3aa: CASSYSMGGLHETQYF; CDR3nt: TGTGCCAGCAGTTACTCGATGGGGGGCCTGCACGAGACCCAGTACTTC
j_gene: TRBJ2-5; v_gene: TRBV18; abundance: few; d_gene: TRBD2; CDR3aa: CASSPIAGGQGQETQYF; CDR3nt: TGTGCCAGCTCTCCTATAGCGGGAGGACAAGGACAAGAGACCCAGTACTTC
j_gene: TRBJ1-3; v_gene: TRBV12-3/TRBV12-4; abundance: -; d_gene: -; CDR3aa: CASSLSHRVSGNTIYF; CDR3nt: TGTGCCAGCAGTTTATCCCACAGGGTCTCTGGAAACACCATATATTTT
j_gene: TRBJ2-2; v_gene: TRBV7-9; abundance: -; d_gene: TRBD2; CDR3aa: CASSAGLAGSGELFF; CDR3nt: TGTGCCAGCAGCGCGGGACTAGCGGGATCAGGGGAGCTGTTTTTT
j_gene: TRBJ1-5; v_gene: TRBV6-1; abundance: few; d_gene: -; CDR3aa: CASRKQGFNQPQHF; CDR3nt: TGTGCCAGCAGAAAGCAGGGTTTCAATCAGCCCCAGCATTTT
j_gene: TRBJ2-7; v_gene: TRBV28; abundance: many; d_gene: -; CDR3aa: CASRQEGPLTYEQYF; CDR3nt: TGTGCCAGCCGTCAGGAGGGGCCGCTAACCTACGAGCAGTACTTC